The clone carrying this TCR beta chain was seen more than once but under ten times. Its target is unknown. The germline V gene encodes CDR1 SGHRS and CDR2 YFSETQ. Trimming left V 0 bases short and J 8 bases short, with 8 bases between. The CDR3 has 12 residues. A second roughly 7 to 11 cycle PCR used barcoded and J-beta primers. Every molecule of cDNA carried a tag from a template-switch adaptor with 12 random nucleotides. TCRdb reprocessed the 5' RACE reads with MiXCR, giving one entry per CDR3 protein. The sample has about 780,000 distinct CDR3 sequences, around 24% seen once; the top ten hold 2.5% to 3.5%. This entry belongs to a study of blood T cells in healthy people across ages. General study results and limits: Expanded clonotype shifts may have been confounded, as the donors had an unknown CMV status. Strong correlation was found linking TCR beta diversity to naive T cell percentage.

The same sample was also used in a study of T cells of mothers and their children. Per that paper: For each mother, over 8 million TCR beta CDR3 reads were obtained, and for each child, 2.5 million to 3 million.

J is TRBJ1-2 and V is TRBV5-1; no reliable D call. The sequenced material came from blood. The TCR sequence derives from a boy between 10 and 17 years old in good health. Here the CDR3 reads CASSLGQRGYTF. CDR3 DNA: TGCGCCAGCAGCTTGGGCCAGAGAGGCTACACCTTC. The whole variable domain, remainder taken from reference TRBV5-1 and TRBJ1-2, is KAGVTQTPRYLIKTRGQQVTLSCSPISGHRSVSWYQQTPGQGLQFLFEYFSETQRNKGNFPGRFSGRQFSNSRSEMNVSTLELGDSALYLCASSLGQRGYTFGSGTRLTVV.